A selection of T cell receptor beta chains follows, all from one sample in a study of blood T cell repertoires in COVID-19. Clones were read by immunoSEQ multiplex PCR, and TCRdb kept only the in-frame ones, dropping some. Here the sample spans roughly 99,000 clones, over 70% being singletons. Source material: peripheral blood. The receptors were gathered from a woman over 75 with acute or convalescent COVID-19. Each CDR3 is given with its conserved first and last residue. The order of the fields is V gene, J gene, clone size, D gene, CDR3 protein, CDR3 DNA. The D gene is left open where the match is weak. Size is stated for part of the rows, as once, few or many counts, or as a class when the clone is expanded.

v_gene: TRBV5-1; j_gene: TRBJ2-5; abundance: NA; d_gene: NA; CDR3aa: CASSTTGESQETQYF; CDR3nt: TGCGCCAGCAGCACTACGGGGGAGAGCCAAGAGACCCAGTACTTC
v_gene: TRBV29-1; j_gene: TRBJ1-2; abundance: NA; d_gene: TRBD1; CDR3aa: CSADRGRGYGYTF; CDR3nt: TGCAGCGCTGACAGGGGGCGCGGCTATGGCTACACCTTC
v_gene: TRBV7-9; j_gene: TRBJ2-3; abundance: once; d_gene: TRBD2; CDR3aa: CASSTQTSLYTDTQYF; CDR3nt: TGTGCCAGCAGCACCCAGACTAGCCTCTACACAGATACGCAGTATTTT
v_gene: TRBV28; j_gene: TRBJ2-1; abundance: few; d_gene: TRBD2; CDR3aa: CASRTGGSSYNEQFF; CDR3nt: TGTGCCAGCAGGACGGGGGGGAGCTCCTACAATGAGCAGTTCTTC
v_gene: TRBV4-2; j_gene: TRBJ1-5; abundance: NA; d_gene: TRBD1; CDR3aa: CASSADRGGNQPQHF; CDR3nt: TGTGCCAGCAGCGCGGACAGGGGCGGCAATCAGCCCCAGCATTTT
v_gene: TRBV18; j_gene: TRBJ2-7; abundance: NA; d_gene: NA; CDR3aa: CASSPRKRSEQYF; CDR3nt: TGTGCCAGCTCACCTAGGAAGAGGAGCGAGCAGTACTTC
v_gene: TRBV6-1; j_gene: TRBJ2-3; abundance: NA; d_gene: NA; CDR3aa: CASSENGYRTDTQYF; CDR3nt: TGTGCCAGCAGTGAGAACGGGTATCGCACAGATACGCAGTATTTT
v_gene: TRBV2; j_gene: TRBJ1-3; abundance: NA; d_gene: TRBD1; CDR3aa: CASRTRQGRVGNTIYF; CDR3nt: TGTGCCAGCAGGACCCGACAGGGAAGAGTTGGAAACACCATATATTTT
v_gene: TRBV5-1; j_gene: TRBJ1-4; abundance: once; d_gene: NA; CDR3aa: CASSPRTETFNEKLFF; CDR3nt: TGCGCCAGCAGCCCAAGGACAGAGACTTTTAATGAAAAACTGTTTTTT
v_gene: TRBV30; j_gene: TRBJ1-2; abundance: NA; d_gene: NA; CDR3aa: CAWSVEYGYTF; CDR3nt: TGTGCCTGGAGTGTGGAGTATGGCTACACCTTC
v_gene: TRBV6-2/TRBV6-3; j_gene: TRBJ2-1; abundance: NA; d_gene: NA; CDR3aa: CASSYPHGGRVYNEQFF; CDR3nt: TGTGCCAGCAGTTACCCGCACGGGGGGCGCGTCTACAATGAGCAGTTCTTC
v_gene: TRBV6-5; j_gene: TRBJ1-2; abundance: NA; d_gene: NA; CDR3aa: CASSYGAGLYGYTF; CDR3nt: TGTGCCAGCAGTTACGGGGCAGGGCTCTATGGCTACACCTTC
v_gene: TRBV9; j_gene: TRBJ2-3; abundance: NA; d_gene: NA; CDR3aa: CASSVGQTTDTQYF; CDR3nt: TGTGCCAGCAGCGTAGGGCAAACCACAGATACGCAGTATTTT
v_gene: TRBV10-3; j_gene: TRBJ1-4; abundance: NA; d_gene: NA; CDR3aa: CAIRGQANEKLFF; CDR3nt: TGTGCCATCAGGGGGCAGGCTAATGAAAAACTGTTTTTT
v_gene: TRBV7-3; j_gene: TRBJ1-5; abundance: NA; d_gene: TRBD1; CDR3aa: CASSLTGQLNQPQHF; CDR3nt: TGTGCCAGCAGCTTAACGGGACAGCTCAATCAGCCCCAGCATTTT
v_gene: TRBV4-1; j_gene: TRBJ2-5; abundance: NA; d_gene: TRBD1; CDR3aa: CASSPDRGTLGETQYF; CDR3nt: TGCGCCAGCAGCCCCGACAGGGGGACGTTGGGGGAGACCCAGTACTTC
v_gene: TRBV6-5; j_gene: TRBJ1-2; abundance: NA; d_gene: TRBD1; CDR3aa: CASKPGTGVRGYTF; CDR3nt: TGTGCCAGCAAGCCCGGGACAGGGGTTCGTGGCTACACCTTC
v_gene: TRBV4-2; j_gene: TRBJ1-2; abundance: NA; d_gene: NA; CDR3aa: CASSQDIRGALNYGYTF; CDR3nt: TGTGCCAGCAGCCAAGATATACGGGGGGCTCTTAACTATGGCTACACCTTC
v_gene: TRBV2; j_gene: TRBJ1-6; abundance: NA; d_gene: NA; CDR3aa: CASSERRLGSPLHF; CDR3nt: TGTGCCAGCAGTGAACGTAGGTTGGGCTCACCCCTCCACTTT
v_gene: TRBV28; j_gene: TRBJ1-2; abundance: NA; d_gene: TRBD1; CDR3aa: CASRPGQGGPFYGYTF; CDR3nt: TGTGCCAGCAGGCCTGGACAGGGAGGTCCCTTTTATGGCTACACCTTC
v_gene: TRBV19; j_gene: TRBJ1-6; abundance: once; d_gene: NA; CDR3aa: CASKQGLVSYNSPLHF; CDR3nt: TGTGCCAGCAAGCAGGGTTTGGTCTCCTATAATTCACCCCTCCACTTT
v_gene: TRBV27; j_gene: TRBJ1-5; abundance: NA; d_gene: TRBD1; CDR3aa: CASSRDRVDQPQHF; CDR3nt: TGTGCCAGCAGCAGGGACAGGGTGGATCAGCCCCAGCATTTT
v_gene: TRBV18; j_gene: TRBJ2-5; abundance: NA; d_gene: NA; CDR3aa: CASSPPGLETQYF; CDR3nt: TGTGCCAGCTCACCACCGGGACTAGAGACCCAGTACTTC
v_gene: TRBV6-5; j_gene: TRBJ1-2; abundance: NA; d_gene: NA; CDR3aa: CASSSNGAYGYTF; CDR3nt: TGTGCCAGCAGCTCTAATGGGGCCTATGGCTACACCTTC
v_gene: TRBV11-2; j_gene: TRBJ1-1; abundance: NA; d_gene: NA; CDR3aa: CASSSPRGGASGTEAFF; CDR3nt: TGTGCCAGCAGCTCCCCCCGGGGGGGCGCGTCGGGCACTGAAGCTTTCTTT
v_gene: TRBV6-5; j_gene: TRBJ1-2; abundance: NA; d_gene: NA; CDR3aa: CASSPPGSYGYTF; CDR3nt: TGTGCCAGCAGTCCCCCTGGGAGCTATGGCTACACCTTC
v_gene: TRBV4-1; j_gene: TRBJ2-5; abundance: NA; d_gene: TRBD2; CDR3aa: CASSHPADSQGLAGQGTQYF; CDR3nt: TGCGCCAGCAGCCATCCGGCAGACAGTCAAGGACTAGCGGGCCAGGGGACCCAGTACTTC
v_gene: TRBV12-3/TRBV12-4; j_gene: TRBJ2-3; abundance: NA; d_gene: NA; CDR3aa: CASGSQTGTQYF; CDR3nt: TGTGCCAGCGGCTCCCAAACGGGGACGCAGTATTTT
v_gene: TRBV3-1/TRBV3-2; j_gene: TRBJ2-1; abundance: NA; d_gene: TRBD2; CDR3aa: CAVEAGGGYNEQFF; CDR3nt: TGTGCCGTTGAAGCGGGGGGAGGCTACAATGAGCAGTTCTTC
v_gene: TRBV7-9; j_gene: TRBJ2-1; abundance: NA; d_gene: TRBD1; CDR3aa: CASSLWTGGSNEQFF; CDR3nt: TGTGCCAGCAGCTTATGGACAGGGGGTAGCAATGAGCAGTTCTTC
v_gene: TRBV7-7; j_gene: TRBJ2-1; abundance: NA; d_gene: TRBD2; CDR3aa: CASSLEGTSRYNEQFF; CDR3nt: TGTGCCAGCAGCTTAGAGGGGACTAGTAGGTACAATGAGCAGTTCTTC
v_gene: TRBV4-2; j_gene: TRBJ2-1; abundance: NA; d_gene: TRBD2; CDR3aa: CASSQGWGGQDNEQFF; CDR3nt: TGTGCCAGCAGCCAAGGTTGGGGGGGTCAGGACAATGAGCAGTTCTTC
v_gene: TRBV29-1; j_gene: TRBJ2-3; abundance: once; d_gene: NA; CDR3aa: CSVETGGTDTQYF; CDR3nt: TGCAGCGTTGAAACGGGGGGCACAGATACGCAGTATTTT
v_gene: TRBV7-8; j_gene: TRBJ2-7; abundance: NA; d_gene: NA; CDR3aa: CASSSTGIAYEQYF; CDR3nt: TGTGCCAGCAGCTCCACAGGGATAGCCTACGAGCAGTACTTC
v_gene: TRBV7-8; j_gene: TRBJ1-1; abundance: NA; d_gene: NA; CDR3aa: CASSLREPKGNTEAFF; CDR3nt: TGTGCCAGCAGCCTAAGGGAGCCCAAGGGGAACACTGAAGCTTTCTTT
v_gene: TRBV9; j_gene: TRBJ2-5; abundance: NA; d_gene: TRBD2; CDR3aa: CASSVGGGQETQYF; CDR3nt: TGTGCCAGCAGCGTAGGGGGAGGGCAAGAGACCCAGTACTTC
v_gene: TRBV5-4; j_gene: TRBJ2-2; abundance: NA; d_gene: NA; CDR3aa: CASSFRTNTGELFF; CDR3nt: TGTGCCAGCAGCTTCAGGACGAACACCGGGGAGCTGTTTTTT
v_gene: TRBV5-1; j_gene: TRBJ2-3; abundance: NA; d_gene: TRBD2; CDR3aa: CASSLGDYASTDTQYF; CDR3nt: TGCGCCAGCAGCTTGGGGGACTACGCTAGCACAGATACGCAGTATTTT
v_gene: TRBV7-2; j_gene: TRBJ2-3; abundance: NA; d_gene: TRBD1; CDR3aa: CASSPGQGSDTQYF; CDR3nt: TGTGCCAGCAGCCCTGGACAGGGGTCAGATACGCAGTATTTT
v_gene: TRBV9; j_gene: TRBJ1-6; abundance: NA; d_gene: TRBD1; CDR3aa: CASSVGGGGGNRSPLHF; CDR3nt: TGTGCCAGCAGCGTAGGTGGAGGGGGCGGGAATAGATCACCCCTCCACTTT
v_gene: TRBV19; j_gene: TRBJ1-5; abundance: few; d_gene: TRBD1; CDR3aa: CASTWDSRAQRGNQPQHF; CDR3nt: TGTGCCAGCACTTGGGACAGCAGAGCTCAGCGAGGCAATCAGCCCCAGCATTTT
v_gene: TRBV7-9; j_gene: TRBJ2-5; abundance: NA; d_gene: NA; CDR3aa: CASSLGAGYQETQYF; CDR3nt: TGTGCCAGCAGCTTAGGTGCAGGGTACCAAGAGACCCAGTACTTC
v_gene: TRBV7-6; j_gene: TRBJ1-1; abundance: NA; d_gene: NA; CDR3aa: CASRSSDQALNTEAFF; CDR3nt: TGTGCCAGCAGAAGTTCAGATCAGGCGTTGAACACTGAAGCTTTCTTT
v_gene: TRBV5-4; j_gene: TRBJ2-3; abundance: once; d_gene: TRBD2; CDR3aa: CASSPGGRSSDTQYF; CDR3nt: TGTGCCAGCAGCCCGGGGGGGCGATCATCCGATACGCAGTATTTT
v_gene: TRBV27; j_gene: TRBJ2-2; abundance: NA; d_gene: NA; CDR3aa: CASSLSSQTNTGELFF; CDR3nt: TGTGCCAGCAGTTTATCTTCCCAGACGAACACCGGGGAGCTGTTTTTT
v_gene: TRBV6-5; j_gene: TRBJ1-1; abundance: NA; d_gene: TRBD1; CDR3aa: CASRRDSYTEAFF; CDR3nt: TGTGCCAGCCGCCGGGACAGTTACACTGAAGCTTTCTTT
v_gene: TRBV4-1; j_gene: TRBJ1-2; abundance: NA; d_gene: NA; CDR3aa: CASSPPTGPRGGYTF; CDR3nt: TGCGCCAGCAGCCCCCCGACAGGACCCCGGGGTGGCTACACCTTC